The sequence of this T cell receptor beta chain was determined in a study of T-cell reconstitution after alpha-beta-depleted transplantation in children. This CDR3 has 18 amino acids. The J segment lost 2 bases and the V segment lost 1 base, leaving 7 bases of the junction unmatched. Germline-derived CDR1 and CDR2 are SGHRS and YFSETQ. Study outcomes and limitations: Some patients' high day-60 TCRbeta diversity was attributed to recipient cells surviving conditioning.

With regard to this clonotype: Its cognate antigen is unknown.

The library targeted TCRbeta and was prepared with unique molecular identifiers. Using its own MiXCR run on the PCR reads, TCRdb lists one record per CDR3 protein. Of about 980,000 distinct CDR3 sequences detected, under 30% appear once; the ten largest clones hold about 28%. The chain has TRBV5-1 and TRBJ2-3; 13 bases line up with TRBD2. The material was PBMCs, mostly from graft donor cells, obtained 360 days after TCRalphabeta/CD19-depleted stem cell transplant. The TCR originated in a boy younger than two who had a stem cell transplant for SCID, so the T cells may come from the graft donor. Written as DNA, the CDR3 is TGCGCCAGCAGCTTGATGTTACTAGCGGGGGGGCCCACAGATACGCAGTATTTT. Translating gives CASSLMLLAGGPTDTQYF.